The sequence of this T cell receptor beta chain was determined in a study of blood T cell repertoires in COVID-19. Study as a whole: Acute and convalescent COVID-19 specimens originated in the United States, Italy and Spain. The cDNA or gDNA used as material had been derived from T cells, B-cell-depleted T cells, or PBMCs.

Authors' data handling: Scientists estimated how many nucleated cells there were by amplifying reference gene primers. Profiled with immunoSEQ multiplex PCR; TCRdb holds only in-frame clones, not every one. V and J calls and clone size are copied from that table; D and trimming were computed from the DNA. The data show around 57,000 clones, around 80% seen once. CDR3 length equals 14 residues. The germline CDR1 and CDR2 sequences are GTSNPN and SVGIG (reference sequence). V gave up 0 bases and J gave up 2 bases, with 8 bases separating them. The sample holds a few counts of this clone. The J gene is TRBJ1-5, the V gene TRBV30, with D hard to call. The sequence derives from a woman aged 55-69 years with acute or convalescent COVID-19. Sequencing was done on a sample of peripheral blood. CDR3 nucleotide sequence: TGTGCCTGGAGTGTTACTGGAGGCAATCAGCCCCAGCATTTT. Its protein product is CAWSVTGGNQPQHF.